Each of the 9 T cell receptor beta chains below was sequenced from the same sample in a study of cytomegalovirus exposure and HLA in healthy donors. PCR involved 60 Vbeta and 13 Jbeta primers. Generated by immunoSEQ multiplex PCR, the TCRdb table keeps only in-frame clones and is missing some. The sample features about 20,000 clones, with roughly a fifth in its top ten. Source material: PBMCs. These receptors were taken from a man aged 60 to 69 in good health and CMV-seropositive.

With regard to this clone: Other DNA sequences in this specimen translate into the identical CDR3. The CDR3 here is CASSLGLAGGTDTQYF. The CDR3, as DNA: TGCGCCAGCAGCCTGGGACTAGCGGGGGGCACAGATACGCAGTATTTT. The V gene is TRBV5-1, the J gene TRBJ2-3, with 14 nucleotides matching TRBD2. The V and J ends lost 4 bases and 1 base, in that order; junction bases with no gene match: 2. The CDR3 runs to 16 residues. Germline V lookup: CDR1 SGHRS, CDR2 YFSETQ.

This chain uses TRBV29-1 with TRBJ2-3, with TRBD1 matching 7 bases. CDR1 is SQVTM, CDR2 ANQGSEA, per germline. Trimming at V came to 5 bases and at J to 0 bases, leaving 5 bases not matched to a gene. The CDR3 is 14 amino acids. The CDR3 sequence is CSVRQGVSTDTQYF. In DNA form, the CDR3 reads TGCAGCGTTCGTCAGGGGGTTAGCACAGATACGCAGTATTTT.

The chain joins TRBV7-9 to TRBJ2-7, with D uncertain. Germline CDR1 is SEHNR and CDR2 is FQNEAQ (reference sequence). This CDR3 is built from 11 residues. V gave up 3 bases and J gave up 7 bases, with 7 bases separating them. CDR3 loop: CASSFGLEQYF. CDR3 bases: TGTGCCAGCAGCTTCGGGTTGGAGCAGTACTTC.

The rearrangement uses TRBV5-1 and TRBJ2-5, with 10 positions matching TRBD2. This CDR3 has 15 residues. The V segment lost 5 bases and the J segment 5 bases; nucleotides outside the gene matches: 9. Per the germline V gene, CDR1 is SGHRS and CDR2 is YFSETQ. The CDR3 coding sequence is TGCGCCAGCAGTACTAGCGGGAAGACCGGGGAGACCCAGTACTTC. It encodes CASSTSGKTGETQYF.

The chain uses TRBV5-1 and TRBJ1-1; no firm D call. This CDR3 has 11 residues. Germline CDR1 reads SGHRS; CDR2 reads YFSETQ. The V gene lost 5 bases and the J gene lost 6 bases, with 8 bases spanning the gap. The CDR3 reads CASRRESEAFF. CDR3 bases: TGCGCCAGCAGGAGGGAGTCTGAAGCTTTCTTT.

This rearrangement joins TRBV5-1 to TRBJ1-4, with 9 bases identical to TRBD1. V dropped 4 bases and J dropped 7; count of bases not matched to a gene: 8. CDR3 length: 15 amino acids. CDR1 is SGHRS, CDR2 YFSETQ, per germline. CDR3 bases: TGCGCCAGCAGCCCACAGGGGGCGGGTGGTGAAAAACTGTTTTTT. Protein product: CASSPQGAGGEKLFF.

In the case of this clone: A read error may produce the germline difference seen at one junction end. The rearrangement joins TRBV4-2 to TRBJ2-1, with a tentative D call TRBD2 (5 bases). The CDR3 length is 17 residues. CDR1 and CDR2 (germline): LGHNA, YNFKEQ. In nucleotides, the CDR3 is TGTGCCAGCAGCCAAGATCAGGCGAGCGGCTCCGACAATGAGCAGTTCTTC. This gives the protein CASSQDQASGSDNEQFF.

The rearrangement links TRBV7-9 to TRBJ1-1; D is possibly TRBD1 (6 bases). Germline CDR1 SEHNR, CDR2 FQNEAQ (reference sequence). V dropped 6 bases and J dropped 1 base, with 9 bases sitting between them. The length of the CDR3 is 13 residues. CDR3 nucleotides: TGTGCCAGCAGTTCGGACAGGAACACTGAAGCTTTCTTT. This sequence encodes CASSSDRNTEAFF.

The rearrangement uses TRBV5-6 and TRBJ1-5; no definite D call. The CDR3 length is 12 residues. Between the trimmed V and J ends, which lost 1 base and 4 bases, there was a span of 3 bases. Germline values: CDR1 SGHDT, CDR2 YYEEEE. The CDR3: CASSLQNQPQHF. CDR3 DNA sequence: TGTGCCAGCAGCTTGCAGAATCAGCCCCAGCATTTT.